This passage covers 2 T cell receptor beta chains from one sample sequenced in a study of T cell clonality in common variable immunodeficiency. Produced via immunoSEQ multiplex PCR; TCRdb's table is partial and in-frame only. This sample shows tens of thousands of clones and no singletons; 2.1% rests with the ten largest. The sequenced material came from peripheral blood mononuclear cells. These receptors all come from a person aged 18 to 75 in good health.

This clone was picked up many times. Coverage ceases 3 residues before the CDR3 finishes, and the germline J gene fills in the end. V and J are TRBV20-1 and TRBJ2-1, with 9 nucleotides matching TRBD2. The CDR3 has 16 residues. V lost 0 bases, J lost 4 bases, and 7 bases stayed unmatched. CDR1 is DFQATT, CDR2 SNEGSKA, per germline (reference sequence). The CDR3 sequence: CSARDVEREVYNEQFF. Partial CDR3 DNA: TGCAGTGCTAGAGATGTTGAGCGGGAGGTATACAATGAG.

Many counts were recorded for this clone. The read is 3 residues too short to cover the CDR3 end, so that end is filled in from the germline J gene. The chain is built from TRBV7-7 and TRBJ2-2; D not resolved. CDR1 and CDR2 (germline): SSHAT, FNYEAQ (reference sequence). V dropped 4 bases and J dropped 5 bases, with 8 bases sitting between them. This CDR3 has 13 amino acids. This chain's CDR3 is CASSSTETGELFF. The covered CDR3 bases are TGTGCCAGCAGCTCTACTGAGACCGGGGAG.